The text below deals with one TCR beta chain. The CDR3 loop spans 15 amino acids. The V and J ends lost 1 base and 2 bases, in that order; junction bases with no gene match: 5. Germline V CDR1 and CDR2: SGHRS, YFSETQ. The data derive from a study of blood T cells in healthy people across ages. A second 7 to 11 cycle PCR used barcoded and J-beta primers. Researchers report that a template-switch adaptor with 12 random nucleotides tagged each cDNA molecule. TCRdb used MiXCR to reprocess the 5' RACE reads, holding one entry per CDR3 protein. The sample has roughly 1,500,000 distinct CDR3 sequences, about 40% seen once.

The receptor was isolated from a young woman in good health. The chain couples TRBV5-1 to TRBJ1-2; TRBD1 matches 7 bases. The sample taken for sequencing was blood. In DNA form, the CDR3 reads TGCGCCAGCAGCTTGCGACGGGACAGCAACTATGGCTACACCTTC. Protein product: CASSLRRDSNYGYTF.